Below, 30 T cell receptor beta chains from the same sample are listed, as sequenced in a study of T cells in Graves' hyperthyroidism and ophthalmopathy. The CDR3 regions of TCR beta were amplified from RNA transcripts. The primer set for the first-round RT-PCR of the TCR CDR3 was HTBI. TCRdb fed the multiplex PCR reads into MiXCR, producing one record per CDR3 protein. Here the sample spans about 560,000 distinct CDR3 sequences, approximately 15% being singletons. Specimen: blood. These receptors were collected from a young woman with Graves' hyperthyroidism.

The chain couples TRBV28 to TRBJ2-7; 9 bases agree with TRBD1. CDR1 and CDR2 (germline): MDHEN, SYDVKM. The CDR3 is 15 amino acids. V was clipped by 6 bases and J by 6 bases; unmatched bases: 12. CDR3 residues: CASSPAGTGKSEQYF. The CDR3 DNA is TGTGCCAGCAGCCCCGCCGGGACAGGGAAAAGCGAGCAGTACTTC.

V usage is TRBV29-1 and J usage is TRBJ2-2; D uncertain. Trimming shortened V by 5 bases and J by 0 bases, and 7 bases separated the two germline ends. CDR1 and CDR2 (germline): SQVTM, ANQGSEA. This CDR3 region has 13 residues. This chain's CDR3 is CSVRHSNTGELFF. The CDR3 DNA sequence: TGCAGCGTTCGACACTCGAACACCGGGGAGCTGTTTTTT.

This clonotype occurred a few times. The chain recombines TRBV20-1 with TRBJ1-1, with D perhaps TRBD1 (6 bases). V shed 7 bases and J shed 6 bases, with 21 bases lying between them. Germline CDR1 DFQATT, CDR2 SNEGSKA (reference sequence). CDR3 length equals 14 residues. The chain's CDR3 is CSDTEGVGAAEAFF. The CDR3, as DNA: TGCAGTGACACAGAGGGGGTCGGGGCCGCTGAAGCTTTCTTT.

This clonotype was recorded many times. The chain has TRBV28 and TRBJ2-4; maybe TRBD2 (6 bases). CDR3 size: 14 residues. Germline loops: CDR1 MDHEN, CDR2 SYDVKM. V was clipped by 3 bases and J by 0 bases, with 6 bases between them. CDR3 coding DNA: TGTGCCAGCAGTTTCGGGGGAGCCAAAAACATTCAGTACTTC. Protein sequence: CASSFGGAKNIQYF.

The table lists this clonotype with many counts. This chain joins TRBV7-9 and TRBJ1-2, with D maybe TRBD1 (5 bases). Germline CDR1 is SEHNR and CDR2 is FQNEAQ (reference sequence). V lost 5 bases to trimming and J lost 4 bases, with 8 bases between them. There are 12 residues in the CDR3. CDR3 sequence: CASSQGVYGYTF. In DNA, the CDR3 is TGTGCCAGCAGCCAAGGGGTCTATGGCTACACCTTC.

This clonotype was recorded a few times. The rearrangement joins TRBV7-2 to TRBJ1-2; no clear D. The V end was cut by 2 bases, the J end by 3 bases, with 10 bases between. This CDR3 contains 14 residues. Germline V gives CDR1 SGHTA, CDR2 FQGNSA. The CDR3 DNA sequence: TGTGCCAGCAGCTTAAGGCGGGGTGACTATGGCTACACCTTC. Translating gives CASSLRRGDYGYTF.

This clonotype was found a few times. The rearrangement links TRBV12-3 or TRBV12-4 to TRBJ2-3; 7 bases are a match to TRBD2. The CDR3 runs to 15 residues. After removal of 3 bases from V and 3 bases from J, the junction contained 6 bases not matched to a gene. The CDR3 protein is CASSFGAGVTDTQYF. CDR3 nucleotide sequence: TGTGCCAGCAGTTTCGGGGCGGGAGTTACAGATACGCAGTATTTT.

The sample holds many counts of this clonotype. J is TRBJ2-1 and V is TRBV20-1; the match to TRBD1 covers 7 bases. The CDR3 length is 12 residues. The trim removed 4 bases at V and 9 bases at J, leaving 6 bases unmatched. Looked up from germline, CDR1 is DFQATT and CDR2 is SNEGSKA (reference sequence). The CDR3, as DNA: TGCAGTGCTACAGAAGGGGGCGGTGAGCAGTTCTTC. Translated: CSATEGGGEQFF.

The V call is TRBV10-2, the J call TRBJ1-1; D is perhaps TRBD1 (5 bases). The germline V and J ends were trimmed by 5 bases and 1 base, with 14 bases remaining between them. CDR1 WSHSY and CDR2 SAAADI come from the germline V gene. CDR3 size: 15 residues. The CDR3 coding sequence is TGCGCCAGCAGTCCGGGACGGAGACCGAACACTGAAGCTTTCTTT. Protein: CASSPGRRPNTEAFF.

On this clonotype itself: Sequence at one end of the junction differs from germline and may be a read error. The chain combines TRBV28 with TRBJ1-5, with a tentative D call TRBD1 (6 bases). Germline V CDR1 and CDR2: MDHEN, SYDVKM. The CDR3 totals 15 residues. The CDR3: CAGSLYRVDNQPQHF. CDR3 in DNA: TGTGCCGGCAGTTTATACAGGGTGGACAATCAGCCCCAGCATTTT. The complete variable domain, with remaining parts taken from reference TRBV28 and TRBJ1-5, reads DVKVTQSSRYLVKRTGEKVFLECVQDMDHENMFWYRQDPGLGLRLIYFSYDVKMKEKGDIPEGYSVSREKKERFSLILESASTNQTSMYLCAGSLYRVDNQPQHFGDGTRLSIL.

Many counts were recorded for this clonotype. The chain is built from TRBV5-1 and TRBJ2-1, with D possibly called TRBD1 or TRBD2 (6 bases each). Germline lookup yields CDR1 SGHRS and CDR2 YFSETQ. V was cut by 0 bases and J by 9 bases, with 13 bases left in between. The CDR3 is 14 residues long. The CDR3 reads CASSLEGGDGEQFF. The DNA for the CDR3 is TGCGCCAGCAGCTTGGAGGGGGGAGATGGTGAGCAGTTCTTC.

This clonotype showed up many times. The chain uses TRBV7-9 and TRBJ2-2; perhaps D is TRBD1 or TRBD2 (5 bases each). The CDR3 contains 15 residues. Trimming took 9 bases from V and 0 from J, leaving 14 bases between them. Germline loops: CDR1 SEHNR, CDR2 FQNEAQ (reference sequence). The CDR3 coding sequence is TGTGCCAGGGGAGCCGGGACCGCGAACACCGGGGAGCTGTTTTTT. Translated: CARGAGTANTGELFF.

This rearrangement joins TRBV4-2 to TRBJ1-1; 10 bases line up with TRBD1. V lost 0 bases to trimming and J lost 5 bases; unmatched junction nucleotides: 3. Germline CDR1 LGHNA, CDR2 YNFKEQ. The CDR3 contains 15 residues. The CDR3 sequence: CASSQDGDRGTEAFF. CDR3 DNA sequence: TGTGCCAGCAGCCAAGATGGGGACAGGGGAACTGAAGCTTTCTTT.

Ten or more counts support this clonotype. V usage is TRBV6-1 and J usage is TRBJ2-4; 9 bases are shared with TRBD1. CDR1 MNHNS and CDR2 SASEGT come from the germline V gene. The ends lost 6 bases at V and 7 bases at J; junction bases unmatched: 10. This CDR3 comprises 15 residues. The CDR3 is CASSRRDRAWNIQYF. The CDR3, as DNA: TGTGCCAGCAGCCGCAGGGACAGGGCTTGGAACATTCAGTACTTC.

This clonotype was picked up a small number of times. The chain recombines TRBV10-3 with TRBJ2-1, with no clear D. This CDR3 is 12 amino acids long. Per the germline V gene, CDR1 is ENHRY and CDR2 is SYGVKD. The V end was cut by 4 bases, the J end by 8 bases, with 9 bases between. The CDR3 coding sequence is TGTGCCATCAGTGCCGGAGACGATGAGCAGTTCTTC. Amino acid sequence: CAISAGDDEQFF.

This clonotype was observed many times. In DNA, the CDR3 is TGTGCCAGCAGCTTCGTACTAGCGGGGGCCTCCTACGAGCAGTACTTC. Amino acid sequence: CASSFVLAGASYEQYF. This chain uses TRBV7-2 with TRBJ2-7; 11 nucleotides line up with TRBD2. The trim removed 3 bases at V and 0 bases at J, leaving 4 bases unmatched. This CDR3 is built from 16 residues. Germline CDR1 is SGHTA and CDR2 is FQGNSA.

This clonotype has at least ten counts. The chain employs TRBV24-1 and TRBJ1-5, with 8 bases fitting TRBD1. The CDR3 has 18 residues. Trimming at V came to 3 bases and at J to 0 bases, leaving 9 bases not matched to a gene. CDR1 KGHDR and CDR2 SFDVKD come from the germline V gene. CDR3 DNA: TGTGCCACCAGTGATGACCAGGGGGCACCCTATAGCAATCAGCCCCAGCATTTT. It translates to CATSDDQGAPYSNQPQHF.

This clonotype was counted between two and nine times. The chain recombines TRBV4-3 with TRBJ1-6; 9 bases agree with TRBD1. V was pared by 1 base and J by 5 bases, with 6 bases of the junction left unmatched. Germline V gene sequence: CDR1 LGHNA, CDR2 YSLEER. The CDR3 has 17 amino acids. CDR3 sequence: CASSQGIQGANNSPLHF. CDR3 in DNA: TGCGCCAGCAGCCAAGGGATACAGGGGGCAAATAATTCACCCCTCCACTTT.

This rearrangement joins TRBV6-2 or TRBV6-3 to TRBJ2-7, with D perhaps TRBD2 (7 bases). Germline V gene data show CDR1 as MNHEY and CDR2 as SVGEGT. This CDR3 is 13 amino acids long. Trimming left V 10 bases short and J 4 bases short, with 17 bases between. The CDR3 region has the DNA TGTGCCACCCACGTCGGGGGGCTGTACGAGCAGTACTTC. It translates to CATHVGGLYEQYF.

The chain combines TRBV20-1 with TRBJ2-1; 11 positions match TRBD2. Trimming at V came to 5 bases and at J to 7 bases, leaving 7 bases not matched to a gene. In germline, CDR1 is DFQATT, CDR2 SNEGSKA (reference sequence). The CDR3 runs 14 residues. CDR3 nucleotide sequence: TGCAGTGCTCTAAGACTAGCGGGAAATAATGAGCAGTTCTTC. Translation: CSALRLAGNNEQFF.

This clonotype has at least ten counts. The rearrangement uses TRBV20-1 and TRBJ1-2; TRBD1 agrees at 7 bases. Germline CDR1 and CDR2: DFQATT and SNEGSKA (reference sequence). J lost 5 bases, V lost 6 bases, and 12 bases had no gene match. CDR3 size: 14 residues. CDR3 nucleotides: TGCAGTGCCCATCAGGGACAGCTCGCTTATGGCTACACCTTC. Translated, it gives CSAHQGQLAYGYTF.

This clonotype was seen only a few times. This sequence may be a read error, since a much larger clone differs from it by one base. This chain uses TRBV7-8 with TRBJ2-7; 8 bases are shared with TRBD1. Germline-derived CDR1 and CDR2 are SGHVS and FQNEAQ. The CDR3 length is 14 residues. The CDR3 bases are TGTGCCAGCTGCTTAGGGACAGGTCGGTACGAGCAGTACTTC. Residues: CASCLGTGRYEQYF. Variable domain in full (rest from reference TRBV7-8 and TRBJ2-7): GAGVSQSPRYKVAKRGQDVALRCDPISGHVSLFWYQQALGQGPEFLTYFQNEAQLDKSGLPSDRFFAERPEGSVSTLKIQRTQQEDSAVYLCASCLGTGRYEQYFGPGTRLTVT.

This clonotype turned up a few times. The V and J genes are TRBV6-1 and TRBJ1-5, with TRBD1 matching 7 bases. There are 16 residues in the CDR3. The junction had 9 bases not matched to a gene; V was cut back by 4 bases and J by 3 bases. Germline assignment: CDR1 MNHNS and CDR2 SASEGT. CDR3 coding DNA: TGTGCCAGCAGTGCTGACAGGGCCGGTGACAATCAGCCCCAGCATTTT. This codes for CASSADRAGDNQPQHF.

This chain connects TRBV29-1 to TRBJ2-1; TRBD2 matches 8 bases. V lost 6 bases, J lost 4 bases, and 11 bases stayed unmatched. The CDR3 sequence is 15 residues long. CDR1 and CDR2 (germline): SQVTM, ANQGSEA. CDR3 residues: CSVMRAGGQYNEQFF. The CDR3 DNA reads TGCAGCGTCATGCGGGCGGGAGGCCAATACAATGAGCAGTTCTTC.

The CDR3 region has the DNA TGTGCCAGCAGTTTCCCAGCAGGGGGTATCACTGAAGCTTTCTTT. This codes for CASSFPAGGITEAFF. This sequence joins TRBV28 and TRBJ1-1; the match to TRBD1 covers 7 bases. This CDR3 is built from 15 residues. Germline V gene data show CDR1 as MDHEN and CDR2 as SYDVKM. V dropped 3 bases and J dropped 4; count of bases not matched to a gene: 8.

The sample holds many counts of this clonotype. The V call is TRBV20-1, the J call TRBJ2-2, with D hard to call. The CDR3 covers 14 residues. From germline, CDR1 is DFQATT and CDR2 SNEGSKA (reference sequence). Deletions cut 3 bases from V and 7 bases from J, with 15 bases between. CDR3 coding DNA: TGCAGTGCTAGCCCATACTACCCCGACGGGGAGCTGTTTTTT. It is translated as CSASPYYPDGELFF.

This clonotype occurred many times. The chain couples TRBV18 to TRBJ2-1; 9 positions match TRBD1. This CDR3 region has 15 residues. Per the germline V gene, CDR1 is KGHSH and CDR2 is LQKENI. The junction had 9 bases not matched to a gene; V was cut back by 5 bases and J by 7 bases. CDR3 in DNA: TGTGCCAGCTCAACCGCCGGGACAGGGTATAATGAGCAGTTCTTC. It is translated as CASSTAGTGYNEQFF.

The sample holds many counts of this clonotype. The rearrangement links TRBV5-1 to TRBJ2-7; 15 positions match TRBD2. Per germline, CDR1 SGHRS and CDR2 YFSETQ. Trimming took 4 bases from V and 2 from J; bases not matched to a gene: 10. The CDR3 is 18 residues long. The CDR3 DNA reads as TGCGCCAGCAGCCCCGGACTAGCGGGAGGGCCAGGGACCTACGAGCAGTACTTC. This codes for CASSPGLAGGPGTYEQYF.

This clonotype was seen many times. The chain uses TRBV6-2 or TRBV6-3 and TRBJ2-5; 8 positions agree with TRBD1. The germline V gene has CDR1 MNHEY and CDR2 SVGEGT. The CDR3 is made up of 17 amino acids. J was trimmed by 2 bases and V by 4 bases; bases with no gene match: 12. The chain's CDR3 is CASSSVFARGRQETQYF. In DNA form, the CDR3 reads TGTGCCAGCAGTTCCGTATTTGCCAGGGGGCGTCAAGAGACCCAGTACTTC.

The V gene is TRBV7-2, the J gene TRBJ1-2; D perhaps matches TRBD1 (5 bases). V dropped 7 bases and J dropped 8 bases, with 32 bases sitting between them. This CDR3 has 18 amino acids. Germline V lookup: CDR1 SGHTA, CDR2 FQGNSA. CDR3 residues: CASTPRVGRVITWEGYTF. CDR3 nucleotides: TGTGCCAGCACCCCCCGGGTGGGCAGGGTGATTACTTGGGAAGGCTACACCTTC. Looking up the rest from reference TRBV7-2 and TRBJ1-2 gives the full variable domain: GAGVSQSPSNKVTEKGKDVELRCDPISGHTALYWYRQSLGQGLEFLIYFQGNSAPDKSGLPSDRFSAERTGGSVSTLTIQRTQQEDSAVYLCASTPRVGRVITWEGYTFGSGTRLTVV.